One sample yielded the 16 T cell receptor beta chains listed below, sequenced in a study of blood T cell repertoires in COVID-19. The method was immunoSEQ multiplex PCR; TCRdb's version includes in-frame clones alone and lacks a portion of them. The repertoire includes a few hundred thousand clones, 85% to 90% of them detected once, and about 1.5% sits in the top ten. Specimen: PBMCs or T cells enriched from blood (not recorded which). Receptor source: a woman aged 50 to 60 who had recovered from COVID-19.

The chain couples TRBV25-1 to TRBJ1-3; D remains unclear. V lost 4 bases, J lost 0 bases, and 4 bases lay in between. Germline CDR1 MGHDK, CDR2 SYGVNS. The CDR3 covers 13 residues. CDR3 region: CASSAGSGNTIYF. The CDR3 coding sequence is TGTGCCAGCAGTGCGGGCTCTGGAAACACCATATATTTT.

V usage is TRBV7-9 and J usage is TRBJ2-7, with 8 bases lining up with TRBD1. The CDR3 spans 16 residues. V lost 4 bases, J lost 0 bases, and 8 bases stayed unmatched. CDR1 and CDR2 from the germline V gene are SEHNR and FQNEAQ (reference sequence). CDR3 nucleotide sequence: TGTGCCAGCAGCTCGGACGGACAGGGAGCCTCCTACGAGCAGTACTTC. The encoded protein is CASSSDGQGASYEQYF.

V gene TRBV5-1 combines with J gene TRBJ2-3; 9 bases fit TRBD2. This CDR3 is built from 19 residues. Per the germline V gene, CDR1 is SGHRS and CDR2 is YFSETQ. J gave up 0 bases and V 4 bases, and 15 bases lay outside the gene matches. CDR3: CASSRTLGAGGKSTDTQYF. The CDR3 bases are TGCGCCAGCAGCCGCACGCTGGGGGCGGGAGGGAAAAGCACAGATACGCAGTATTTT. The entire variable domain, with the rest obtained from reference TRBV5-1 and TRBJ2-3, is as follows: KAGVTQTPRYLIKTRGQQVTLSCSPISGHRSVSWYQQTPGQGLQFLFEYFSETQRNKGNFPGRFSGRQFSNSRSEMNVSTLELGDSALYLCASSRTLGAGGKSTDTQYFGPGTRLTVL.

On this clone itself: At the DNA level, this CDR3 is encoded by other sequences in the same sample as well. The chain joins TRBV20-1 to TRBJ1-4, with 9 bases fitting TRBD1. Germline CDR1 DFQATT, CDR2 SNEGSKA (reference sequence). The CDR3 loop spans 14 amino acids. V lost 3 bases to trimming and J lost 7 bases; unmatched junction nucleotides: 6. The CDR3 sequence is CSASRGQGGEKLFF. In DNA, the CDR3 is TGCAGTGCTAGTCGGGGACAGGGTGGTGAAAAACTGTTTTTT.

The chain uses TRBV2 and TRBJ1-1, with no clear D. Germline V gene sequence: CDR1 SNHLY, CDR2 FYNNEI. The CDR3 sequence is 13 residues long. The V and J ends lost 4 bases and 0 bases respectively, with 6 bases between them. The CDR3 coding sequence is TGTGCCAGCAGTGCGTCTATGAACACTGAAGCTTTCTTT. Protein product: CASSASMNTEAFF.

This chain uses TRBV28 with TRBJ1-2; no definite D call. This CDR3 has 13 residues. Deletions cut 2 bases from V and 0 bases from J, with 4 bases between. Germline loops: CDR1 MDHEN, CDR2 SYDVKM. CDR3 coding DNA: TGTGCCAGCAGTTTACGTACTAACTATGGCTACACCTTC. Its translation is CASSLRTNYGYTF.

This clone was seen more than once but under ten times. V gene TRBV5-1 combines with J gene TRBJ2-5; TRBD2 agrees at 9 bases. Trimming at V came to 3 bases and at J to 7 bases, leaving 7 bases not matched to a gene. CDR3 length equals 14 residues. Germline assignment: CDR1 SGHRS and CDR2 YFSETQ. CDR3 amino acids: CASSSLAGDVTQYF. CDR3 nucleotide sequence: TGCGCCAGCAGCTCTTTAGCGGGAGACGTGACCCAGTACTTC.

V is TRBV4-1 and J is TRBJ1-2; TRBD1 agrees at 8 bases. The ends lost 3 bases at V and 3 bases at J; junction bases unmatched: 18. The CDR3 consists of 19 residues. Per the germline V gene, CDR1 is MGHRA and CDR2 is YSYEKL. CDR3 amino acids: CASSHPTGARVENYYGYTF. In DNA, the CDR3 is TGCGCCAGCAGCCACCCGACAGGGGCGCGCGTTGAGAATTACTATGGCTACACCTTC.

This chain connects TRBV7-8 to TRBJ2-5; TRBD2 might be the D (6 bases). V lost 0 bases and J lost 6, with 20 bases in between. Germline V gene lookup returns CDR1 SGHVS and CDR2 FQNEAQ. The CDR3 contains 17 residues. The CDR3 loop is CASSLAYLGLPEKTQYF. The CDR3 bases are TGTGCCAGCAGCTTAGCGTATTTAGGACTACCAGAGAAGACCCAGTACTTC.

The rearrangement uses TRBV7-8 and TRBJ2-7; 9 positions agree with TRBD1. Trimming cost V 5 bases and J 2 bases; bases outside gene matches: 1. The CDR3 sequence is 13 residues long. The germline V gene encodes CDR1 SGHVS and CDR2 FQNEAQ. The chain's CDR3 is CASSRDRAYEQYF. The CDR3 DNA follows: TGTGCCAGCAGCCGGGACAGGGCCTACGAGCAGTACTTC.

This clone came up a few times. The rearrangement uses TRBV2 and TRBJ2-7, with a tentative D call TRBD1 (6 bases). The CDR3 length is 14 residues. Germline V gives CDR1 SNHLY, CDR2 FYNNEI. V lost 8 bases and J lost 7, with 21 bases in between. DNA for the CDR3: TGTGCCAGCGGGGGCTTGATTTCTCGGGATGAGCAGTACTTC. Protein product: CASGGLISRDEQYF. Together with reference TRBV2 and TRBJ2-7, the CDR3 gives the full variable domain: EPEVTQTPSHQVTQMGQEVILRCVPISNHLYFYWYRQILGQKVEFLVSFYNNEISEKSEIFDDQFSVERPDGSNFTLKIRSTKLEDSAMYFCASGGLISRDEQYFGPGTRLTVT.

The V gene is TRBV6-2 or TRBV6-3, the J gene TRBJ1-2; D is possibly TRBD1 (6 bases). Germline V CDR1 and CDR2: MNHEY, SVGEGT. This CDR3 has 13 residues. V gave up 6 bases and J gave up 4 bases, with 12 bases separating them. Here the CDR3 reads CASSQGGGYGYTF. In DNA, the CDR3 is TGTGCCAGCAGCCAGGGAGGGGGCTATGGCTACACCTTC.

Remarks on this clone: The same CDR3 arises from other DNA sequences in this sample as well. This chain joins TRBV2 and TRBJ2-7, with no clear D. Germline values: CDR1 SNHLY, CDR2 FYNNEI. Deletions cut 4 bases from V and 2 bases from J, with 6 bases between. CDR3 length: 12 amino acids. The CDR3 bases are TGTGCCAGCAGTGGGCAGACCTACGAGCAGTACTTC. It is translated as CASSGQTYEQYF.

The rearrangement uses TRBV7-9 and TRBJ2-5, with TRBD1 as a possible D gene (6 bases). Germline V gene data show CDR1 as SEHNR and CDR2 as FQNEAQ (reference sequence). CDR3 size: 16 residues. V lost 2 bases to trimming and J lost 0 bases, with 13 bases between them. This CDR3 is CASSLMGQGDQETQYF. Written as DNA, the CDR3 is TGTGCCAGCAGCTTAATGGGACAAGGAGACCAAGAGACCCAGTACTTC. Filled out from reference TRBV7-9 and TRBJ2-5, the complete variable domain reads DTGVSQNPRHKITKRGQNVTFRCDPISEHNRLYWYRQTLGQGPEFLTYFQNEAQLEKSRLLSDRFSAERPKGSFSTLEIQRTEQGDSAMYLCASSLMGQGDQETQYFGPGTRLLVL.

The chain couples TRBV5-4 to TRBJ1-2, with a weak D call TRBD1 (5 bases). Trimming cost V 2 bases and J 1 base, with 9 bases left between them. Germline V lookup: CDR1 SGHNT, CDR2 YYREEE (reference sequence). The CDR3 has 14 amino acids. In nucleotides, the CDR3 is TGTGCCAGCAGCTTAGGGGCCGGTAACTATGGCTACACCTTC. Translating gives CASSLGAGNYGYTF.

J is TRBJ2-5 and V is TRBV10-3; unclear D gene. Trimming took 6 bases from V and 1 from J, leaving 6 bases between them. Germline values: CDR1 ENHRY, CDR2 SYGVKD. This CDR3 has 12 residues. CDR3 protein: CAISPSQETQYF. CDR3 DNA: TGTGCCATCAGCCCCAGCCAAGAGACCCAGTACTTC.